This TCR beta chain was recorded in a study of T cell repertoires and HLA-DP antigens. Study overall: DNA input averaged around 200 ng in sorted CD137+CD4+ and approximately 1,100 ng in pre-culture CD4+.

In germline, CDR1 is SGHTA, CDR2 FQGNSA. Between the trimmed V and J ends, which lost 5 bases and 0 bases, there was a span of 14 bases. The CDR3 sequence is 16 residues long. Study-wide results and caveats: Antigen presentation used HeLa cells, with total CD4+ cells responding.

This clone was seen a few times. Its matching antigen is unknown. TCRdb keeps only in-frame clones here, not all; method: immunoSEQ multiplex PCR. The sample lists some 89,000 clones, roughly nine tenths occurring once. The chain has TRBV7-2 and TRBJ1-3, with a tentative D call TRBD1 (5 bases). The receptor was isolated from a man in his fifties in good health and CMV-seronegative. Sequencing was carried out using CD4+ T cells from PBMCs. CDR3 nucleotides: TGTGCCAGCAGCCAAATAGGGACGTACTCTGGAAACACCATATATTTT. It translates to CASSQIGTYSGNTIYF.